This T cell receptor (beta chain) emerged from a study of PD-1 blockade in classical Hodgkin lymphoma. V lost 8 bases, J lost 5 bases, and 16 bases lay in between. CDR1 is MNHNS and CDR2 is SASEGT in the germline V gene. CDR3 length: 13 residues. Points on this clone: Its antigen is unknown.

The protocol was immunoSEQ multiplex PCR, while the TCRdb copy is restricted to in-frame clones and leaves out a portion. The sample has 64,000 or so clones, more than 80% seen once. Study-wide results and caveats: TCR diversity rose significantly by C4D1 in CD4+ but not CD8+ cells. Repertoire difference causes, possibly disease activity or prior therapy, remain undefined. Healthy donors reportedly exceeded newly diagnosed patients in baseline TCR diversity.

The time point here: cycle 4 day 1 (C4D1), after more than five weeks of nivolumab. All the patients suffered relapse after autologous stem cell transplantation, and brentuximab vedotin exposure differed. Under best response, outcomes were complete response, partial response or progressive disease. The rearrangement uses TRBV6-1 and TRBJ2-7, with D tentatively TRBD1 (6 bases). The TCR originated in a human donor with classical Hodgkin lymphoma. Sequenced here: peripheral blood mononuclear cells (PBMCs), sampled before the fourth cycle of nivolumab. The CDR3 coding sequence is TGTGCCAGCCGGACAGTCCACCCTCACGAGCAGTACTTC. Its translation is CASRTVHPHEQYF.